Shown below are 20 T cell receptor beta chains from a single sample sequenced in a study of T cell repertoires in cytomegalovirus infection. One entry per CDR3 protein, called by TCRdb with MiXCR from the reads. The sample shows about 450,000 distinct CDR3 sequences, 31% of them seen only once. The specimen sequenced was PBMCs. The source of these receptors is a human donor in good health (CMV status not recorded). Some clones in this sample may be carry-over from other donors' samples.

The chain recombines TRBV15 with TRBJ1-5; D remains ambiguous. CDR3 length equals 14 residues. Trimming took off 5 bases at V and 0 bases at J, with 8 bases between the two ends. Germline V gene sequence: CDR1 LNHNV, CDR2 YYDKDF (reference sequence). CDR3 residues: CATSWAVSNQPQHF. The CDR3, as DNA: TGTGCCACCAGCTGGGCGGTTAGCAATCAGCCCCAGCATTTT.

The gene calls are TRBV7-2 and TRBJ2-3; tentatively, D is TRBD2 (5 bases). Germline V gene data show CDR1 as SGHTA and CDR2 as FQGNSA. With 6 bases removed from V and 2 bases from J, the gap between germline ends came to 18 bases. The CDR3 is 16 amino acids. CDR3 DNA: TGTGCCAGCAGGTCGGGCGGGCTAAGCACCACAGATACGCAGTATTTT. Translating gives CASRSGGLSTTDTQYF. The variable domain in full, with the rest retrieved from reference TRBV7-2 and TRBJ2-3, is GAGVSQSPSNKVTEKGKDVELRCDPISGHTALYWYRQSLGQGLEFLIYFQGNSAPDKSGLPSDRFSAERTGGSVSTLTIQRTQQEDSAVYLCASRSGGLSTTDTQYFGPGTRLTVL.

Ten or more counts support this clonotype. The rearrangement links TRBV7-8 to TRBJ2-1; D is undetermined. Trimming took 0 bases from V and 0 from J, leaving 12 bases between them. CDR3 length: 17 residues. The V gene's germline CDR1 is SGHVS and CDR2 FQNEAQ. CDR3 coding DNA: TGTGCCAGCAGCTTAGCCTTAGGTCTCAACTCCTACAATGAGCAGTTCTTC. Translated, it gives CASSLALGLNSYNEQFF.

This clonotype was seen a few times. V is TRBV19 and J is TRBJ2-5; TRBD1 matches at 8 bases. Germline V gene data show CDR1 as LNHDA and CDR2 as SQIVND (reference sequence). V shed 3 bases and J 2 bases; nucleotides not matched to a gene: 5. The CDR3 is 15 amino acids. CDR3 sequence (DNA): TGTGCCAGTAGTATCTCCGGGACAGGACAAGAGACCCAGTACTTC. Its translation is CASSISGTGQETQYF.

The chain recombines TRBV6-2 or TRBV6-3 with TRBJ2-1; 9 positions match TRBD2. Germline CDR1 reads MNHEY; CDR2 reads SVGEGT. After removal of 8 bases from V and 10 bases from J, the junction contained 12 bases not matched to a gene. The CDR3 covers 14 residues. The CDR3 DNA reads as TGTGCCAGCGGGGAAGCGGGGGGTCCCAGGGAGCAGTTCTTC. This translates into CASGEAGGPREQFF.

The chain is built from TRBV5-1 and TRBJ2-1, with 8 bases that match TRBD2. The CDR3 has 19 amino acids. The trim removed 4 bases at V and 0 bases at J, leaving 15 bases unmatched. Germline CDR1 and CDR2: SGHRS and YFSETQ. CDR3 loop: CASSDTSAGGWSSYNEQFF. The CDR3 DNA reads as TGCGCCAGCAGCGATACATCTGCGGGGGGCTGGAGCTCCTACAATGAGCAGTTCTTC.

This clonotype was observed at least ten times. The chain recombines TRBV12-3 or TRBV12-4 with TRBJ2-1; the D gene is possibly TRBD1 (5 bases). The CDR3 has 19 amino acids. Deletions cut 2 bases from V and 4 bases from J, with 24 bases between. CDR3 sequence: CASSLKSGRWGFGYNEQFF. DNA of the CDR3: TGTGCCAGCAGTTTAAAGTCGGGTCGTTGGGGCTTTGGGTACAATGAGCAGTTCTTC.

This clonotype was seen more than once but under ten times. The chain combines TRBV6-2 or TRBV6-3 with TRBJ1-1; the match to TRBD1 covers 7 bases. This CDR3 has 14 residues. J lost 9 bases, V lost 7 bases, and 14 bases had no gene match. Germline-derived CDR1 and CDR2 are MNHEY and SVGEGT. The CDR3 loop reads CASNYNPGQSKAFF. The CDR3 coding sequence is TGTGCCAGCAACTACAACCCGGGACAGAGCAAAGCTTTCTTT.

The chain links TRBV12-3 or TRBV12-4 to TRBJ2-1; TRBD2 matches 9 bases. Trimming cost V 5 bases and J 8 bases; bases outside gene matches: 10. This CDR3 spans 15 amino acids. For the CDR3, the DNA is TGTGCCAGCAGTCCCACGGCGGGGGGGCTTTATGAGCAGTTCTTC. It codes for CASSPTAGGLYEQFF.

This clonotype showed up just once. The chain employs TRBV5-1 and TRBJ2-5; 12 bases map to TRBD2. This CDR3 has 16 residues. Trimming took 3 bases from V and 5 from J; bases not matched to a gene: 8. From germline, CDR1 is SGHRS and CDR2 YFSETQ. CDR3 nucleotides: TGCGCCAGCAGCTCGCCTATTGGGACTAGCGGGGAGACCCAGTACTTC. It codes for CASSSPIGTSGETQYF.

This clonotype was observed a few times. V usage is TRBV28 and J usage is TRBJ1-5; maybe TRBD1 (5 bases). The germline V and J ends were trimmed by 3 bases and 3 bases, with 9 bases remaining between them. Germline V gene sequence: CDR1 MDHEN, CDR2 SYDVKM. This CDR3 comprises 14 residues. The CDR3 DNA reads TGTGCCAGCAGTTTCGGGGGGGACAATCAGCCCCAGCATTTT. Amino acid sequence: CASSFGGDNQPQHF.

This clonotype was counted between two and nine times. The CDR3 nucleotides read TGTGCCAGCAGTCTACAGGGGGCCTCAAACTATGGCTACACCTTC. Encoded protein: CASSLQGASNYGYTF. This chain uses TRBV27 with TRBJ1-2; 9 bases match TRBD1. In germline, CDR1 is MNHEY, CDR2 SMNVEV (reference sequence). There are 15 residues in the CDR3. The V gene end was trimmed by 5 bases and the J gene end by 2 bases; junction bases not matched to a gene: 6.

The rearrangement links TRBV12-3 or TRBV12-4 to TRBJ1-3; D perhaps matches TRBD1 (5 bases). The CDR3 consists of 15 residues. V lost 6 bases and J lost 0, with 12 bases in between. CDR3 in DNA: TGTGCCAGCAGCCGCGGGGACCCCTCTGGAAACACCATATATTTT. It translates to CASSRGDPSGNTIYF.

This clonotype was seen many times. The chain carries TRBV7-2 and TRBJ2-7; D remains unclear. Trimming pared 5 bases from V and 1 base from J, leaving 15 bases between. The CDR3 contains 15 residues. Germline CDR1 SGHTA, CDR2 FQGNSA. CDR3: CASSLRGGLSYEQYF. The CDR3 DNA reads as TGTGCCAGCAGCCTACGAGGTGGATTGTCCTACGAGCAGTACTTC.

This clonotype was recorded at least ten times. The chain carries TRBV7-2 and TRBJ2-1, with D maybe TRBD2 (5 bases). Trimming stripped 7 bases from V and 6 bases from J, with 13 bases between. The CDR3 is 13 residues long. The germline gives CDR1 SGHTA, CDR2 FQGNSA. The CDR3 DNA reads as TGTGCCAGCACCCAAACTAGTTTCAATGAGCAGTTCTTC. Translating gives CASTQTSFNEQFF. Supplemented by reference TRBV7-2 and TRBJ2-1, the full variable domain reads GAGVSQSPSNKVTEKGKDVELRCDPISGHTALYWYRQSLGQGLEFLIYFQGNSAPDKSGLPSDRFSAERTGGSVSTLTIQRTQQEDSAVYLCASTQTSFNEQFFGPGTRLTVL.

This clonotype was detected a few times. The gene calls are TRBV7-6 and TRBJ2-5; D possibly uses TRBD1 or TRBD2 (5 bases each). The CDR3 is 14 amino acids. The ends were cut back, 4 bases at V and 4 bases at J, with 13 bases in the middle. Germline-derived CDR1 and CDR2 are SGHVS and FNYEAQ. CDR3 in amino acids: CASSYDEGRETQYF. The CDR3 DNA sequence: TGTGCCAGCAGCTACGACGAGGGGAGAGAGACCCAGTACTTC.

This chain links TRBV20-1 with TRBJ1-5; D unresolved. CDR1 is DFQATT, CDR2 SNEGSKA, per germline (reference sequence). The CDR3 is 16 amino acids. Trimming took 5 bases from V and 4 from J, leaving 21 bases between them. The CDR3 loop reads CSAGTPNSDGNQPQHF. In DNA form, the CDR3 reads TGCAGTGCTGGAACCCCAAACAGCGACGGGAATCAGCCCCAGCATTTT.

This clonotype occurred many times. This sequence joins TRBV7-2 and TRBJ1-6; D not certain. V was trimmed by 5 bases and J by 8 bases, leaving 16 bases between them. Germline CDR1 reads SGHTA; CDR2 reads FQGNSA. The CDR3 sequence is 15 residues long. The CDR3 nucleotides are TGTGCCAGCAGCCGCGGACGGGAAGGGCATTCACCCCTCCACTTT. Translation gives CASSRGREGHSPLHF.

The chain couples TRBV28 to TRBJ2-3, with TRBD2 as a possible D gene (7 bases). CDR3 length: 15 residues. The V end was cut by 7 bases, the J end by 5 bases, with 19 bases between. Germline V CDR1 and CDR2: MDHEN, SYDVKM. The CDR3 sequence: CASNQRRGAGDTQYF. The CDR3 DNA sequence: TGTGCCAGCAACCAACGACGGGGGGCCGGAGATACGCAGTATTTT. The full variable domain, with the rest looked up from reference TRBV28 and TRBJ2-3, is DVKVTQSSRYLVKRTGEKVFLECVQDMDHENMFWYRQDPGLGLRLIYFSYDVKMKEKGDIPEGYSVSREKKERFSLILESASTNQTSMYLCASNQRRGAGDTQYFGPGTRLTVL.

The V gene is TRBV2, the J gene TRBJ1-5, with 9 bases matching TRBD1. The ends lost 6 bases at V and 1 base at J; junction bases unmatched: 7. This CDR3 contains 16 residues. CDR1 and CDR2 from the germline V gene are SNHLY and FYNNEI. The CDR3 nucleotides read TGTGCCAGCAGCGAGGACAGGGGAGGGAGCAATCAGCCCCAGCATTTT. Translation gives CASSEDRGGSNQPQHF.